The sequence of this T cell receptor beta chain was determined in a study of shared clonotypes between healthy human individuals (dated by TCRdb to between 2020 and 2021). Study-wide context: The cohort comprised a couple of women and a few men aged 18 to 49 years. Per donor, three plates each were used for CD4 naive and CD4 memory, two for CD8 naive, and one for CD8 memory. To estimate repertoire size and how much clonotype sharing occurs between individuals, the study deeply sequenced the blood TCR repertoires of five healthy adults. To increase sequencing depth and limit assay-specific biases, TCR repertoire library preparation and sequencing were carried out by different laboratories using diverse techniques. Each donor's leukapheresis produced roughly between about 0.9 and 9.5 billion PBMCs.

This clone was counted between two and nine times. The antigen it binds to is not known. No much larger clonotype is one base removed from it; base qualities were not supplied. Sequences MDHEN (CDR1) and SYDVKM (CDR2) are obtained from the germline V gene. V is clipped by 4 bases and J by 4 bases, and the sequence between their germline boundaries is 17 bases long. The CDR3 covers 15 residues, taking in both the cysteine and the phenylalanine. Of all the DNA, just the CDR3 is kept, 45 bases in frame from base 1. Broad study findings and their caveats: Naive subsets generally had larger estimated clonotype richness than memory subsets did. Compared with non-shared clonotypes, the clonotypes found in all four sorted-subset donors had higher generation probabilities. Across four donors, around 5.4% of naive CD4, roughly 3.4% of naive CD8, approximately 2.5% of memory CD4, and approximately 0.4% of memory CD8 clonotypes were shared. Sampling was restricted to blood, and TCR repertoires in tissue are likely to differ from TCR repertoires in blood. Based on pairwise subsampling, the degree of clonotype sharing among donors was expected to be affected by sequencing depth. The small number of donors limited the genetic and exposure-history diversity represented. Incomplete sequencing was indicated by rarefaction of sorted-subset datasets, despite the large sequencing depth.

Using the deep immunoSEQ assay, TCR CDR3 regions were amplified from genomic DNA by multiplex PCR. Genomic DNA extracted from each cell subset was distributed evenly over all wells of several immunoSEQ 96-well plates, and each plate served as one replicate. Each replicate PCR for sorted subsets received approximately 200 ng genomic DNA, equal to around 32,000 T cell genomes. Purified libraries were quantified with a Qubit 3.0 fluorometer, sized on a Bioanalyzer 2100, and re-quantified with the KAPA Library Quantification kit. Every immunoSEQ 96-well plate was sequenced on a dedicated single-read 150-cycle Illumina NextSeq 550 flow cell. In the source study's methods: Because only junctional sequences without quality scores were contained in the immunoSEQ output, filtering matching that applied to full-length reads could not be performed. Sequences were annotated with PyIR, a Python wrapper for IgBLAST v1.9, using IMGT germline references to assign V/J genes and CDR3. Reads with weak V/J assignments (E-value above 1e-6), missing CDR3, stop codons, out-of-frame junctions, or ambiguous translated residues were removed. V3J clonotypes were defined as sequences sharing the same inferred V gene, J gene, and CDR3 amino acid sequence. To compute the percentage overlap between repertoires, the number of shared unique clonotypes was divided by the size of the smaller repertoire. Richness of each repertoire was evaluated using RTK rarefaction, the Chao1 estimator, and Recon v2.1 estimates of unobserved clonotypes. For all TCRbeta clonotypes obtained by the gDNA method from four donors, generation probabilities were computed with OLGA. Entries here come from immuneACCESS through TCRdb and include only in-frame sequences with V and J called. Some clones fail to appear in such tables; in the studies checked, an unresolved V gene covers under half of the shortfall, and the cause of the remainder is unknown. V, J and clone size derive from that table, while D and trimming were established from the DNA sequence. For this sample there are 230,000 or so clones; approximately 65% appear just once. The ten largest clones capture over 8.5% of the sample.

Healthy HIV-negative adults with no recently reported acute infections or vaccinations were included as donors. Every donor was a Caucasian adult living in Nashville, Tennessee, USA. CD4+ T cells were enriched by magnetic negative selection; naive cells were then positively selected on CD45RA, and the negative fraction formed the memory subset. Blood was obtained by leukapheresis, after which PBMCs were separated by Ficoll-Histopaque density gradient centrifugation and cryopreserved in liquid nitrogen vapor phase. Purity and quantity of every magnetically sorted T cell population were checked by analytical flow cytometry. Genomic DNA was isolated from each sorted fraction and quantified by UV absorbance on a Nanodrop 2000c.

The clonotype was recovered from a man aged 25 to 40 in good health. The rearranged chain carries TRBV28 and TRBJ2-7; tentative D gene TRBD2, with 5 bases matching. Material for sequencing was memory CD4+ T cells sorted from blood. The cell subset or site label, read with the paper, signifies: CD45RA-negative fraction. The bases read TGTGCCAGCAGTTCACCTGCGACCGGCGGGTACGAGCAGTACTTC. Translated, this gives CASSSPATGGYEQYF.